Listed below are T cell receptor beta chains from one sample, sequenced in a study of shared clonotypes between healthy human individuals. TCRdb keeps only in-frame clones here, not all; method: immunoSEQ multiplex PCR. This table has about 700,000 clones, around 72% appearing once. The specimen sequenced was memory CD4+ T cells sorted from blood. The receptors were gathered from a woman in her thirties in good health. Both conserved end residues are trimmed from each CDR3. Rows may omit the clone size; those that give it use once, few, many or a size class.

>TRBJ1-2|-|TRBV6-6
ASSSAGGARGGYT
>TRBJ1-3|-|TRBV9
ASSRPSSGNTIY
>TRBJ1-2|-|TRBV6-1
ASSDLRVRGGGYT
>TRBJ1-1|-|TRBV7-8
ASSRRQGAEAF
>TRBJ1-1|-|TRBV23-1
ASSQSSARVNTEAF
>TRBJ2-4|few|TRBV11-2
ASSPSGRLAKNIQY
>TRBJ2-7|-|TRBV5-8
ASSQPGQGPEQY
>TRBJ2-7|few|TRBV5-1
ASRGESYEQY
>TRBJ2-2|-|TRBV5-4
ASSLGTPNTGELF
>TRBJ2-7|-|TRBV7-2
ASSLGRREGAPPSYEQY
>TRBJ2-7|-|TRBV5-5
ASSERLAGYEQY
>TRBJ1-5|many|TRBV7-3
ASSPLRDREKYSNQPQH
>TRBJ1-1|-|TRBV5-1
ASSLLGQVNTEAF
>TRBJ1-6|-|TRBV2
ASTRQGNALH
>TRBJ1-5|many|TRBV6-4
ASRTTPNSNQPQH
>TRBJ1-2|-|TRBV5-4
ASSQPGQRNYGYT
>TRBJ1-2|-|TRBV9
ASSVGGDGNYGYT
>TRBJ1-5|-|TRBV28
ASSLATGGLIGNQPQH
>TRBJ2-5|-|TRBV5-6
ASSHLDRETQY
>TRBJ1-3|many|TRBV7-2
ASSLDVRTND
>-|once|TRBV27
ASRQAGTVSYEQY
>TRBJ2-3|-|TRBV7-8
ASSQGAIRTDTQY
>TRBJ2-3|-|TRBV6-5
ASSYRSSGTDTQY
>TRBJ2-1|-|TRBV5-1
ASSPVTSGPLNEQF
>TRBJ1-5|-|TRBV28
AGQGVNINQPQH
>TRBJ2-5|-|TRBV9
ASSSGLAGVGETQY
>TRBJ2-1|-|TRBV5-1
ASVPHLDEQF
>TRBJ1-1|once|TRBV5-1
ASSLGTGNTEAF
>TRBJ2-3|once|TRBV5-8
ASSLGLYGGPTSTDTQY
>TRBJ1-1|many|TRBV18
ASSKDPNTEAF
>TRBJ1-5|-|TRBV28
ASTLPGQVLPQH
>TRBJ2-7|few|TRBV28
ASSSPGLAAYEQY
>TRBJ1-5|-|TRBV19
ASTRGNQPQH
>TRBJ1-4|many|TRBV2
ASSGTGGEKLF
>TRBJ1-1|-|TRBV7-2
ASSSEGQDPEAF
>TRBJ2-1|-|TRBV19
ASSISAYDEQF
>TRBJ2-5|-|TRBV9
ASSVASGGETQY
>TRBJ2-1|-|TRBV19
ASDPGAPNEQF
>TRBJ1-1|-|TRBV5-1
ASSLPGDGTEAF
>TRBJ2-5|-|TRBV5-1
ASSLPGTSGSGETQY
>TRBJ2-1|-|TRBV5-1
ASSWGNSYNEQF
>TRBJ2-1|-|TRBV11-3
ASSPRLRRDNEQF
>TRBJ2-7|-|TRBV4-2
ASSQDRNSGGKPSVYEQY
>TRBJ1-3|few|TRBV7-8
ASSLQGGGNTIY
>TRBJ2-5|-|TRBV5-4
ASSPQTGKETQY